The 23 T cell receptor beta chains reported below all come from one sample, sequenced in a study of T cells after yellow fever vaccination. Each CDR3 protein is one row after TCRdb ran MiXCR on the 5' RACE reads. Here the sample spans nearly 550,000 distinct CDR3 sequences, approximately 21% being singletons. The specimen comprised PBMCs, sampled 15 days after the yellow fever booster vaccination. The receptor source for this set is a man in his thirties or forties who received the YFV17D yellow fever vaccine.

This clonotype has more than one count but fewer than ten. The gene calls are TRBV27 and TRBJ2-3; 14 nucleotides match TRBD2. This CDR3 contains 15 residues. V trimming: 8 bases; J trimming: 5 bases; junction bases outside the gene matches: 6. Germline CDR1 and CDR2: MNHEY and SMNVEV (reference sequence). CDR3 DNA sequence: TGTGCCAGCGCCTCGGGACTAGCGGGAGTAGATACGCAGTATTTT. Translation gives CASASGLAGVDTQYF.

This clonotype was seen many times. CDR3 sequence (DNA): TGTGCCAGCAGTTTTCCCAGGGAAGCCGGGGAGCTGTTTTTT. Residues: CASSFPREAGELFF. The rearrangement links TRBV28 to TRBJ2-2; tentatively, D is TRBD1 (5 bases). This CDR3 contains 14 residues. Germline V gene lookup returns CDR1 MDHEN and CDR2 SYDVKM. Trimming removed 3 bases at V and 6 bases at J, with 11 bases between.

The rearrangement joins TRBV20-1 to TRBJ2-7; no reliable D call. Trimming removed 0 bases from V and 2 bases from J, with 14 bases in between. The CDR3 has 15 amino acids. The germline V gene encodes CDR1 DFQATT and CDR2 SNEGSKA (reference sequence). CDR3 coding DNA: TGCAGTGCTAGAGATGGGCGGAAAAAAACCTACGAGCAGTACTTC. Translated, it gives CSARDGRKKTYEQYF.

The sample holds many counts of this clonotype. The chain is built from TRBV7-9 and TRBJ2-3; no definite D call. This CDR3 region has 13 residues. The germline V and J ends were trimmed by 5 bases and 6 bases, with 12 bases remaining between them. The V gene's germline CDR1 is SEHNR and CDR2 FQNEAQ (reference sequence). CDR3 nucleotide sequence: TGTGCCAGCAGCCCTGATGAGAGGGATACGCAGTATTTT. Translation gives CASSPDERDTQYF.

This chain links TRBV29-1 with TRBJ1-6; D is unresolved. The V and J ends lost 4 bases and 10 bases respectively, with 17 bases between them. This CDR3 has 14 residues. CDR1 is SQVTM, CDR2 ANQGSEA, per germline. The CDR3 sequence: CSVGPGGPGSPLHF. The CDR3 DNA sequence: TGCAGCGTTGGCCCCGGCGGCCCAGGATCACCCCTCCACTTT.

The chain uses TRBV10-3 and TRBJ2-7; weak D call: TRBD1 (6 bases). The CDR3 runs to 12 residues. Germline CDR1 and CDR2: ENHRY and SYGVKD. Trimming removed 6 bases from V and 3 bases from J, with 9 bases in between. The CDR3: CAISVGGYEQYF. Written as DNA, the CDR3 is TGTGCCATCAGCGTAGGGGGCTACGAGCAGTACTTC.

V and J are TRBV29-1 and TRBJ2-7, with D perhaps matching TRBD1 (5 bases). The CDR3 covers 12 residues. The germline gives CDR1 SQVTM, CDR2 ANQGSEA. Trimming cost V 0 bases and J 3 bases, with 6 bases left between them. This CDR3 is CSVEDQGYEQYF. CDR3 sequence (DNA): TGCAGCGTTGAAGATCAGGGCTACGAGCAGTACTTC.

This clonotype was picked up a small number of times. The chain couples TRBV7-2 to TRBJ2-5, with 8 bases matching TRBD2. The CDR3 consists of 15 residues. Germline V CDR1 and CDR2: SGHTA, FQGNSA. The junction had 9 bases not matched to a gene; V was cut back by 4 bases and J by 5 bases. The CDR3 sequence is CASSSMAGGLETQYF. The CDR3 coding sequence is TGTGCCAGCAGCTCGATGGCGGGAGGATTGGAGACCCAGTACTTC.

This sequence joins TRBV29-1 and TRBJ2-7, with 7 nucleotides matching TRBD1. CDR1 is SQVTM and CDR2 is ANQGSEA in the germline V gene. This CDR3 has 12 amino acids. The V gene end was trimmed by 5 bases and the J gene end by 2 bases; junction bases not matched to a gene: 3. DNA of the CDR3: TGCAGCGTTCAGGGACAGACCTACGAGCAGTACTTC. Amino acid sequence: CSVQGQTYEQYF.

This clonotype was observed a handful of times. This chain uses TRBV28 with TRBJ2-4; possibly TRBD1 or TRBD2 for D (5 bases each). The CDR3 totals 16 residues. Trimming took 2 bases from V and 0 from J, leaving 11 bases between them. CDR1 is MDHEN and CDR2 is SYDVKM in the germline V gene. The CDR3 spells CASSLRDGLAKNIQYF. The CDR3 DNA follows: TGTGCCAGCAGTTTAAGGGACGGACTAGCCAAAAACATTCAGTACTTC.

This clonotype was found many times. The CDR3 coding sequence is TGCGCCAGCAGCTCGCCCCTGGGGTACCAAGAGACCCAGTACTTC. Amino acids: CASSSPLGYQETQYF. The rearrangement uses TRBV5-1 and TRBJ2-5, with unresolved D. The CDR3 consists of 15 residues. The V end was cut by 3 bases, the J end by 0 bases, with 12 bases between. Per the germline V gene, CDR1 is SGHRS and CDR2 is YFSETQ.

The chain links TRBV6-1 to TRBJ1-5; D might be TRBD1 (5 bases). This CDR3 spans 15 amino acids. Trimming took 7 bases from V and 0 from J, leaving 13 bases between them. Germline loops: CDR1 MNHNS, CDR2 SASEGT. The CDR3 is CASISRDYSNQPQHF. CDR3 nucleotides: TGTGCCAGCATCTCCAGGGATTATAGCAATCAGCCCCAGCATTTT.

This clonotype was seen more than once but under ten times. The genes are TRBV10-3 and TRBJ2-5; D unclear. The CDR3 has 13 residues. Germline V CDR1 and CDR2: ENHRY, SYGVKD. Trimming cost V 6 bases and J 4 bases, with 12 bases left between them. The CDR3 DNA reads as TGTGCCATCAGGCCGGTTGAAGGAGAGACCCAGTACTTC. Its translation is CAIRPVEGETQYF.

The chain combines TRBV9 with TRBJ2-5; 9 bases line up with TRBD2. Germline CDR1 SGDLS, CDR2 YYNGEE. The V gene end was trimmed by 4 bases and the J gene end by 3 bases; junction bases not matched to a gene: 10. The CDR3 length is 16 residues. The CDR3 spells CASSPSGGTREETQYF. CDR3 DNA sequence: TGTGCCAGCAGCCCGAGCGGGGGGACCCGGGAAGAGACCCAGTACTTC.

This clonotype has a handful of counts. The V and J genes are TRBV14 and TRBJ2-1; 12 bases are shared with TRBD2. V was clipped by 1 base and J by 9 bases; unmatched bases: 4. This CDR3 region has 15 residues. Germline CDR1 SGHDN, CDR2 FVKESK. The CDR3 loop is CASSQALAGGPEQFF. CDR3 bases: TGTGCCAGCAGCCAAGCCCTAGCGGGAGGGCCTGAGCAGTTCTTC.

V usage is TRBV3-1 and J usage is TRBJ2-2, with D perhaps matching TRBD2 (5 bases). The germline V gene encodes CDR1 LGHDT and CDR2 YNNKEL (reference sequence). The CDR3 contains 13 residues. The V end lost 6 bases, the J end lost 3 bases, and 8 bases lay between the germline ends. In DNA, the CDR3 is TGTGCCAGCAGGGTGGACTACACCGGGGAGCTGTTTTTT. This encodes CASRVDYTGELFF. Full variable domain (missing parts from reference TRBV3-1 and TRBJ2-2): DTAVSQTPKYLVTQMGNDKSIKCEQNLGHDTMYWYKQDSKKFLKIMFSYNNKELIINETVPNRFSPKSPDKAHLNLHINSLELGDSAVYFCASRVDYTGELFFGEGSRLTVL.

This clonotype has just a few counts. The chain couples TRBV6-1 to TRBJ1-1; D remains unclear. The germline CDR1 and CDR2 sequences are MNHNS and SASEGT. This CDR3 spans 14 amino acids. V lost 6 bases and J 11 bases, leaving 22 bases between the germline ends. This CDR3 is CASSQSTTGQFAFF. The CDR3 DNA is TGTGCCAGCAGCCAATCTACTACCGGCCAGTTCGCTTTCTTT.

The V call is TRBV30, the J call TRBJ2-3, with D possibly matching TRBD1 (6 bases). The CDR3 has 15 residues. The V end was cut by 6 bases, the J end by 0 bases, with 16 bases between. The germline gives CDR1 GTSNPN, CDR2 SVGIG (reference sequence). DNA of the CDR3: TGTGCCTGCGCCCGGACAGCGTTTAGCACAGATACGCAGTATTTT. Amino acids: CACARTAFSTDTQYF.

V gene TRBV5-1 combines with J gene TRBJ1-1; possible D gene TRBD1, 5 bases. CDR1 and CDR2 (germline): SGHRS, YFSETQ. The CDR3 totals 15 residues. Trimming pared 0 bases from V and 4 bases from J, leaving 13 bases between. This CDR3 is CASSLAGVDGTEAFF. The CDR3 coding sequence is TGCGCCAGCAGCTTGGCGGGGGTTGACGGCACTGAAGCTTTCTTT.

This rearrangement joins TRBV12-3 or TRBV12-4 to TRBJ2-3, with 7 bases identical to TRBD2. There are 16 residues in the CDR3. The trim removed 6 bases at V and 4 bases at J, leaving 13 bases unmatched. This CDR3 is CASSRIGGSRPDTQYF. CDR3 DNA: TGTGCCAGCAGCCGAATTGGCGGGAGTCGCCCAGATACGCAGTATTTT.

V gene TRBV6-6 combines with J gene TRBJ2-1; TRBD2 is a possible D gene (6 bases). The CDR3 has 13 residues. Trimming left V 6 bases short and J 8 bases short, with 14 bases between. Germline values: CDR1 MNHNY, CDR2 SVGAGI (reference sequence). The CDR3 nucleotides are TGTGCCAGCAGCCCTGGAGGGTTTGATGAGCAGTTCTTC. Translation gives CASSPGGFDEQFF.

J is TRBJ2-7 and V is TRBV28; D gene ambiguous. This CDR3 spans 15 amino acids. Deletions cut 4 bases from V and 1 base from J, with 14 bases between. Germline assignment: CDR1 MDHEN and CDR2 SYDVKM. In DNA form, the CDR3 reads TGTGCCAGCAGTTACCCGTCTCTCGCTTCCTACGAGCAGTACTTC. Protein product: CASSYPSLASYEQYF.

This clonotype was recorded many times. The chain uses TRBV18 and TRBJ2-5; D is unresolved. Germline loops: CDR1 KGHSH, CDR2 LQKENI. V was cut by 4 bases and J by 0 bases, with 3 bases left in between. The CDR3 has 12 amino acids. CDR3 nucleotide sequence: TGTGCCAGCTCACGCGACCAAGAGACCCAGTACTTC. Encoded protein: CASSRDQETQYF. The whole variable domain, filled in from reference TRBV18 and TRBJ2-5, reads NAGVMQNPRHLVRRRGQEARLRCSPMKGHSHVYWYRQLPEEGLKFMVYLQKENIIDESGMPKERFSAEFPKEGPSILRIQQVVRGDSAAYFCASSRDQETQYFGPGTRLLVL.